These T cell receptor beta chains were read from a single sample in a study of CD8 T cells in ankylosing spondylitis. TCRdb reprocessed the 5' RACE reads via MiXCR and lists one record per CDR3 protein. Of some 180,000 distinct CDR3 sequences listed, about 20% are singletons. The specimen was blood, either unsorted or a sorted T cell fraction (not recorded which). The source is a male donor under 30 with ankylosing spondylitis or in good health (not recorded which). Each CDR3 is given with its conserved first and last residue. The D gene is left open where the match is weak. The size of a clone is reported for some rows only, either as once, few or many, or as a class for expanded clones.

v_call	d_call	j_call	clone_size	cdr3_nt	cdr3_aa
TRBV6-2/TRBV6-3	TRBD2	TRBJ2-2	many	TGTGCCAGCCGGCCTAGCGGGAGGTTCACCGGGGAGCTGTTTTTT	CASRPSGRFTGELFF
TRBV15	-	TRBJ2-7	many	TGTGCCACCAGCAGCTCTGGACAGACAAAATCCTACGAGCAGTACTTC	CATSSSGQTKSYEQYF
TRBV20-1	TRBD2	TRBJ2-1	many	TGCAGTGCTAGAGATAGGACTAGCGGGAGAACTGAGCAGTTCTTC	CSARDRTSGRTEQFF
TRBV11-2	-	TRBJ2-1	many	TGTGCCAGCAGCTTAAGTGGTCTGGTGAATGAGCAGTTCTTC	CASSLSGLVNEQFF
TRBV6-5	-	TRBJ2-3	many	TGTGCCAGCAGTCGGGACCTAGGGGCGGGGGATACGCAGTATTTT	CASSRDLGAGDTQYF
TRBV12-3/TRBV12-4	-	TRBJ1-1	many	TGTGCCAGCAGTTCTGATAGGGCCAACACTGAAGCTTTCTTT	CASSSDRANTEAFF
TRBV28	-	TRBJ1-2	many	TGTGCCAGCAGTCCAACTCCGGATGGGAACTATGGCTACACCTTC	CASSPTPDGNYGYTF
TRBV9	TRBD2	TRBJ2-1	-	TGTGCCAGCAGCGTAGTCGCGGGAGGGCCTGCCAATGAGCAGTTCTTC	CASSVVAGGPANEQFF
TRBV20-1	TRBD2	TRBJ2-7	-	TGCAGTGCCGCCCTGGTAGCGGGCCGCTACGAGCAGTACTTC	CSAALVAGRYEQYF
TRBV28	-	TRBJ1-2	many	TGTGCCGGGGGGTCCTGGCGTGGCTACACCTTC	CAGGSWRGYTF
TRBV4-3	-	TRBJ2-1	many	TGCGCCAGCAGCCAAGAGGGGCGCCTGGTCTACAATGAGCAGTTCTTC	CASSQEGRLVYNEQFF
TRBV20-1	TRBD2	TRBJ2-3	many	TGCAGTGCTATGGCTAGCGGGGGACGCACAGATACGCAGTATTTT	CSAMASGGRTDTQYF
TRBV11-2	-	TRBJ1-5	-	TGTGCCAGCAGCTCGGGACCGGAATATCAGCCCCAGCATTTT	CASSSGPEYQPQHF
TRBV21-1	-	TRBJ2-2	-	TGTGCCAGCAGCGGGGACAGGGGGCACACCGGGGAGCTGTTTTTT	CASSGDRGHTGELFF
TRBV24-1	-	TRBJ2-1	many	TGTGCCACCAGTGATTTAAGGCTGGGGGTACAGTTCTTC	CATSDLRLGVQFF
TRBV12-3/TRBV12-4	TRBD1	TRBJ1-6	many	TGTGCCAGCAGTTTAGAACCACAGGGGTATTACTCACCCCTCCACTTT	CASSLEPQGYYSPLHF
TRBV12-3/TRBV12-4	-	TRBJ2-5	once	TGTGCCAGCAGTCCGGACGGGGGCGGGACCCAGTACTTC	CASSPDGGGTQYF
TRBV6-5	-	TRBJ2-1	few	TGTGCCAGCAGTTACTCGGGGGACTTCTCCTACAATGAGCAGTTCTTC	CASSYSGDFSYNEQFF
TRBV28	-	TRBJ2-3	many	TGTGCCAGCAGGAAAGCGGCAGATACGCAGTATTTT	CASRKAADTQYF
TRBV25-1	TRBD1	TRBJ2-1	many	TGTGCCAGCAGTGAATTCAGGGGGCAGTACAATGAGCAGTTCTTC	CASSEFRGQYNEQFF
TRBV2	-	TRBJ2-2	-	TGTGCCAGCACGCTACTGAGCACCGGGGAGCTGTTTTTT	CASTLLSTGELFF
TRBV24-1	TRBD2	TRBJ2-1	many	TGTGCCACCAGTGATTCCCCTAGCGGCGATTACAATGAGCAGTTCTTC	CATSDSPSGDYNEQFF
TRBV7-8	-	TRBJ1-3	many	TGTGCCAGCAGCTTATTCTTTGAACGCTCTGGAAACACCATATATTTT	CASSLFFERSGNTIYF
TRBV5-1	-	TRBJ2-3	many	TGCGCCAGCAGCTTGGCCGGGACTGGCACAGATACGCAGTATTTT	CASSLAGTGTDTQYF
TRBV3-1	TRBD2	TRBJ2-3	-	TGTGCCAGCAGCCAAACCCGCACTAGCGCCGGTACGCAGTATTTT	CASSQTRTSAGTQYF
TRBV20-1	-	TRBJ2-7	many	TGCAGTGCTAGGCGCGCCAAGAACTACGAGCAGTACTTC	CSARRAKNYEQYF
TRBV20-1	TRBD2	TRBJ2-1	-	TGCAGTGCTAGAGCACTTATGGGAGGGAATGAGCAGTTCTTC	CSARALMGGNEQFF
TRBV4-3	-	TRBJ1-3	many	TGCGCCAGCAGCCACAATACAGGGTTTGGAAACACCATATATTTT	CASSHNTGFGNTIYF
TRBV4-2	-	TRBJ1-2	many	TGTGCCAGCAGCAACACAGGAGCTAACTATGGCTACACCTTC	CASSNTGANYGYTF
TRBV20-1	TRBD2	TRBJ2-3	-	TGCAGTGCTAGAGAGGGGACTAGCGGGAGAGATACGCAGTATTTT	CSAREGTSGRDTQYF